This TCR beta chain appears in the sequencing data of a study of identical twins. V was shortened by 4 bases and J by 0 bases, with 6 bases between the two germline ends. CDR3 length: 13 residues. Germline V lookup: CDR1 SGHRS, CDR2 YFSETQ. General study points: Memory repertoires showed no such pattern, whereas abundant cord blood beta clonotypes carried fewer insertions.

Regarding this clonotype: The antigen is not known.

Template switching supplied a universal primer site; unique molecular identifiers were carried on the cDNA. TCRdb independently ran MiXCR on the 5' RACE reads; one entry per CDR3 protein. The sample lists approximately 500,000 distinct CDR3 sequences, roughly 26% occurring once. Separately, the same data were catalogued under a study of T cells expressing NK-cell markers. That investigation notes: In a handful of donors, dominant clonotypes made up roughly 28.3-65% of CD3+CD56-NKG2C+ cells.

The specimen sequenced was CD4+ T cells sorted from blood. The origin of this receptor is a woman aged 18-29 years in good health. V is TRBV5-1 and J is TRBJ2-3; D is unclear. CDR3 region: CASSQKSTDTQYF. DNA of the CDR3: TGCGCCAGCAGCCAAAAAAGCACAGATACGCAGTATTTT.